These T cell receptor beta chains were read from a single sample in a study of blood T cell repertoires in COVID-19. Using immunoSEQ multiplex PCR, the repertoire was profiled, and TCRdb retains in-frame clones only, with some absent. Here the sample spans 58,000 or so clones, under 80% being singletons. Sequencing was carried out using peripheral blood. These receptors were taken from a human donor in a cohort sampled during active COVID-19. CDR3s include the opening cysteine and the closing phenylalanine or tryptophan. D genes are given only for firm matches. A clone size is listed for some rows: how often the clone was seen (once, few, many), or a class if it is expanded.

>TRBJ2-7|NA|TRBV6-5|NA
TGTGCCAGCAGTTACCAACGGGGTGGCGAGCAGTACTTC
CASSYQRGGEQYF
>TRBJ1-5|NA|TRBV2|once
TGTGCCAGCAGTGAAGTTCTTGGCAGGGATGGCAATCAGCCCCAGCATTTT
CASSEVLGRDGNQPQHF
>TRBJ2-7|TRBD1|TRBV2|NA
TGTGCCAGCAGCCGACAGGGGGAGCAGTACTTC
CASSRQGEQYF
>TRBJ2-7|TRBD2|TRBV7-2|NA
TGTGCCAGCAGCGACAGACTAGCGGGGGGCTACGAGCAGTACTTC
CASSDRLAGGYEQYF
>TRBJ2-1|TRBD1|TRBV5-4|once
TGTGCCAGCAGCTTGGCCGCAGGGGGCCCGAATGAGCAGTTCTTC
CASSLAAGGPNEQFF
>TRBJ1-1|NA|TRBV18|few
TGTGCCAGCTCACCTCTAGACGGCCTGAACACTGAAGCTTTCTTT
CASSPLDGLNTEAFF
>TRBJ2-7|NA|TRBV2|NA
TGTGCCAGCAGGAACAGGGGACTCTACGAGCAGTACTTC
CASRNRGLYEQYF
>TRBJ1-3|TRBD1|TRBV27|NA
TGTGCCAGCAAAGTCTACAGGGGGCAGGGAAACACCATATATTTT
CASKVYRGQGNTIYF
>TRBJ2-1|TRBD2|TRBV10-3|NA
TGTGCCATCAGTGATGGCGGGGGCTCCTACAATGAGCAGTTCTTC
CAISDGGGSYNEQFF
>TRBJ1-1|NA|TRBV29-1|NA
TGCAGCGTACAGGTCATGAACACTGAAGCTTTCTTT
CSVQVMNTEAFF
>TRBJ2-1|NA|TRBV27|NA
TGTGCCAGCAGTTTAATCGCAGCGGCAAGCTCCTACAATGAGCAGTTCTTC
CASSLIAAASSYNEQFF
>TRBJ2-7|TRBD2|TRBV18|once
TGTGCCAGCTCACCCACGATAGCGGGAGGGGCCTACGAGCAGTACTTC
CASSPTIAGGAYEQYF
>TRBJ2-7|TRBD1|TRBV6-5|NA
TGTGCCAGCAGTCCCTCGACAGGGAGCTCCTACGAGCAGTACTTC
CASSPSTGSSYEQYF
>TRBJ2-7|NA|TRBV5-5|NA
TGTGCCAGCAGCTTGCCCAGGCAGCCAGTTGACGAGCAGTACTTC
CASSLPRQPVDEQYF
>TRBJ2-7|TRBD2|TRBV10-3|NA
TGTGCCATCAGTGAGGGGGGGGAAACCTACGAGCAGTACTTC
CAISEGGETYEQYF
>TRBJ2-7|TRBD2|TRBV27|NA
TGTGCCAGCAGATTGACTAGCGGGGTCGGCGAGCAGTACTTC
CASRLTSGVGEQYF
>TRBJ1-1|NA|TRBV7-9|NA
TGTGCCAGCGGCACAGGGATTTATGGGAACACTGAAGCTTTCTTT
CASGTGIYGNTEAFF
>TRBJ1-1|NA|TRBV18|NA
TGTGCCAGCTCACCACAGCGGAACACTGAAGCTTTCTTT
CASSPQRNTEAFF